These 8 T cell receptor beta chains originate from one sample sequenced in a study of T cell responses to AZD1222 COVID-19 vaccine. Sequencing used immunoSEQ multiplex PCR; TCRdb keeps in-frame clones, though not all of them. Among under 150,000 clones listed, roughly nine tenths were seen once. The specimen comprised peripheral blood, sampled on day 0 of AZD1222 vaccination. The receptors were sampled from an adult in good health.

V is TRBV5-1 and J is TRBJ2-1, with D hard to call. With 0 bases removed from V and 4 bases from J, the gap between germline ends came to 2 bases. The CDR3 is made up of 12 amino acids. CDR1 is SGHRS, CDR2 YFSETQ, per germline. The CDR3, as DNA: TGCGCCAGCAGCTTGGAATACAATGAGCAGTTCTTC. It is translated as CASSLEYNEQFF.

The rearrangement links TRBV5-1 to TRBJ2-1, with D possibly called TRBD1 or TRBD2 (5 bases each). This CDR3 region has 15 residues. V lost 0 bases to trimming and J lost 6 bases, with 13 bases between them. Germline CDR1 is SGHRS and CDR2 is YFSETQ. The DNA for the CDR3 is TGCGCCAGCAGCTTGGACGTGGGGGTCCCCAATGAGCAGTTCTTC. It specifies CASSLDVGVPNEQFF.

V and J are TRBV19 and TRBJ1-5; D gene unclear. Germline lookup yields CDR1 LNHDA and CDR2 SQIVND (reference sequence). The V end lost 8 bases, the J end lost 6 bases, and 11 bases lay between the germline ends. This CDR3 has 12 amino acids. CDR3 residues: CASRSDLQPQHF. The DNA for the CDR3 is TGTGCCAGTCGATCCGATCTTCAGCCCCAGCATTTT.

The gene calls are TRBV2 and TRBJ2-7; 10 bases agree with TRBD2. The CDR3 has 13 amino acids. V gave up 4 bases and J gave up 9 bases; unmatched junction bases: 6. Germline V lookup: CDR1 SNHLY, CDR2 FYNNEI. The CDR3 bases are TGTGCCAGCAGTGGGCTAGCGGGAGCTGCGCAGTACTTC. It encodes CASSGLAGAAQYF.

The chain has TRBV28 and TRBJ2-3, with D hard to call. The CDR3 length is 15 residues. Per the germline V gene, CDR1 is MDHEN and CDR2 is SYDVKM. V gave up 3 bases and J gave up 0 bases, with 10 bases separating them. CDR3 loop: CASSFWLGSTDTQYF. The DNA for the CDR3 is TGTGCCAGCAGTTTTTGGCTCGGGAGCACAGATACGCAGTATTTT. The whole variable domain, filled in from reference TRBV28 and TRBJ2-3, reads DVKVTQSSRYLVKRTGEKVFLECVQDMDHENMFWYRQDPGLGLRLIYFSYDVKMKEKGDIPEGYSVSREKKERFSLILESASTNQTSMYLCASSFWLGSTDTQYFGPGTRLTVL.

The chain uses TRBV14 and TRBJ1-6, with 8 nucleotides matching TRBD1. V shed 1 base and J 6 bases; nucleotides not matched to a gene: 2. This CDR3 spans 15 amino acids. In germline, CDR1 is SGHDN, CDR2 FVKESK. CDR3 nucleotide sequence: TGTGCCAGCAGCCAAGTCACAGGGGGTAATTCACCCCTCCACTTT. This translates into CASSQVTGGNSPLHF.

The table lists this clone with a count of one. The gene calls are TRBV28 and TRBJ1-6; D uncertain. Germline V CDR1 and CDR2: MDHEN, SYDVKM. The V end was cut by 8 bases, the J end by 8 bases, with 7 bases between. The CDR3 loop spans 11 amino acids. CDR3 region: CASGWDSPLHF. The DNA of the CDR3 is TGTGCCAGCGGTTGGGATTCACCCCTCCACTTT.

The V call is TRBV30, the J call TRBJ1-3; D unresolved. Germline V gene sequence: CDR1 GTSNPN, CDR2 SVGIG (reference sequence). This CDR3 has 15 amino acids. The V gene lost 5 bases and the J gene lost 0 bases, with 14 bases spanning the gap. The CDR3 loop is CAWSLASFSGNTIYF. CDR3 nucleotides: TGTGCCTGGTCCCTCGCCAGTTTCTCTGGAAACACCATATATTTT.